These 11 T cell receptor beta chains were all obtained from the same sample, sequenced in a study of T cell changes during pregnancy in multiple sclerosis (dated by TCRdb to between 2018 and 2021). Receptor libraries were prepared by the immunoSEQ multiplex PCR assay. TCRdb stores this immuneACCESS table with in-frame sequences only. Part of the clones is absent; in the studies checked, under half of the shortfall reflects unresolved V genes, and no reason is known for the rest. The sample yields some 23,000 clones; 86% were counted once. More than 0.9% of the sample comes from the top ten. The sequencing used CD4+ T cells from peripheral blood mononuclear cells, collected in the first trimester of pregnancy. These receptors originate from a female donor in good health, enrolled as a control in a pregnancy study.

J is TRBJ1-2 and V is TRBV5-1; weak D call: TRBD1 (6 bases). The CDR3 has 15 residues. Germline CDR1 SGHRS, CDR2 YFSETQ. V was pared by 0 bases and J by 9 bases, with 18 bases between. CDR3 DNA sequence: TGCGCCAGCAGCTTGGATACGGGGCAGGGGCGTAGCTACACCTTC. The encoded protein is CASSLDTGQGRSYTF.

The chain combines TRBV28 with TRBJ1-4, with 8 positions matching TRBD1. CDR3 length equals 17 residues. Trimming removed 1 base from V and 4 bases from J; junction bases left unmatched: 8. Germline CDR1 MDHEN, CDR2 SYDVKM. The CDR3 DNA reads as TGTGCCAGCAGTTTATTCCCAGGGGGCGGCAATAATGAAAAACTGTTTTTT. It translates to CASSLFPGGGNNEKLFF. The complete variable domain, with remaining parts taken from reference TRBV28 and TRBJ1-4, reads DVKVTQSSRYLVKRTGEKVFLECVQDMDHENMFWYRQDPGLGLRLIYFSYDVKMKEKGDIPEGYSVSREKKERFSLILESASTNQTSMYLCASSLFPGGGNNEKLFFGSGTQLSVL.

In its sample, this clone was seen once. The V call is TRBV9, the J call TRBJ2-7; 9 bases map to TRBD1. Per germline, CDR1 SGDLS and CDR2 YYNGEE. There are 14 residues in the CDR3. The V segment lost 2 bases and the J segment 6 bases; nucleotides outside the gene matches: 6. CDR3 protein: CASSVGQGGSEQYF. Here the CDR3 DNA reads TGTGCCAGCAGCGTGGGACAGGGAGGTAGCGAGCAGTACTTC.

This clone was recorded a few times. This chain uses TRBV4-3 with TRBJ1-1; TRBD1 might be the D (6 bases). The CDR3 is 14 amino acids. V lost 4 bases and J lost 3, with 12 bases in between. CDR1 is LGHNA, CDR2 YSLEER, per germline. The CDR3 nucleotides are TGCGCCAGCAGCCTAAAGGGGGGGGACACTGAAGCTTTCTTT. Translated: CASSLKGGDTEAFF.

V gene TRBV11-3 combines with J gene TRBJ2-1, with 16 bases aligning to TRBD2. The germline gives CDR1 SGHNT, CDR2 YENEEA. This CDR3 is built from 17 residues. V lost 5 bases to trimming and J lost 3 bases; unmatched junction nucleotides: 4. The CDR3 region is CASSQGLAGGFYNEQFF. The DNA of the CDR3 is TGTGCCAGCAGCCAGGGACTAGCGGGAGGGTTCTACAATGAGCAGTTCTTC.

This clone has a single count. The V and J genes are TRBV7-9 and TRBJ2-3, with 10 bases aligning to TRBD2. CDR1 is SEHNR and CDR2 is FQNEAQ in the germline V gene (reference sequence). V was pared by 2 bases and J by 6 bases, with 2 bases of the junction left unmatched. CDR3 length: 14 amino acids. The CDR3 bases are TGTGCCAGCAGCTTACCGGGACTAGCGGATACGCAGTATTTT. Translation gives CASSLPGLADTQYF.

This chain joins TRBV7-9 and TRBJ1-2; TRBD1 aligns across 7 bases. Looked up from germline, CDR1 is SEHNR and CDR2 is FQNEAQ (reference sequence). The V segment lost 5 bases and the J segment 2 bases; nucleotides outside the gene matches: 2. This CDR3 spans 13 amino acids. Here the CDR3 DNA reads TGTGCCAGCAGCCTGGGACAGAACTATGGCTACACCTTC. Encoded protein: CASSLGQNYGYTF. Full variable domain (missing parts from reference TRBV7-9 and TRBJ1-2): DTGVSQNPRHKITKRGQNVTFRCDPISEHNRLYWYRQTLGQGPEFLTYFQNEAQLEKSRLLSDRFSAERPKGSFSTLEIQRTEQGDSAMYLCASSLGQNYGYTFGSGTRLTVV.

V and J are TRBV6-1 and TRBJ2-7; 9 bases are a match to TRBD1. CDR3 length: 14 amino acids. V trimming: 6 bases; J trimming: 2 bases; junction bases outside the gene matches: 5. Germline assignment: CDR1 MNHNS and CDR2 SASEGT. The CDR3 loop is CASRGQGMTYEQYF. DNA of the CDR3: TGTGCCAGCAGAGGACAGGGGATGACCTACGAGCAGTACTTC.

The V gene is TRBV11-1, the J gene TRBJ1-2; D is unclear. V lost 1 base, J lost 3 bases, and 12 bases lay in between. This CDR3 is 15 amino acids long. The V gene's germline CDR1 is SGHAT and CDR2 FQDESV (reference sequence). The CDR3 loop is CASSLGGLLDYGYTF. The DNA for the CDR3 is TGTGCCAGCAGCTTAGGAGGCCTTTTGGACTATGGCTACACCTTC.

This clone came up a few times. J is TRBJ1-3 and V is TRBV7-9, with D tentatively TRBD1 (5 bases). The germline V and J ends were trimmed by 1 base and 2 bases, with 18 bases remaining between them. The CDR3 runs to 18 residues. Germline loops: CDR1 SEHNR, CDR2 FQNEAQ (reference sequence). CDR3 in DNA: TGTGCCAGCAGCTTAGGCTCCGGGGGAGGGCGTACTGGAAACACCATATATTTT. Translation: CASSLGSGGGRTGNTIYF.

V and J are TRBV6-1 and TRBJ2-2, with no clear D. Germline values: CDR1 MNHNS, CDR2 SASEGT. V was shortened by 4 bases and J by 1 base, with 10 bases between the two germline ends. This CDR3 spans 15 amino acids. The DNA for the CDR3 is TGTGCCAGCAGTGCAACAGATTGGAACACCGGGGAGCTGTTTTTT. It codes for CASSATDWNTGELFF.